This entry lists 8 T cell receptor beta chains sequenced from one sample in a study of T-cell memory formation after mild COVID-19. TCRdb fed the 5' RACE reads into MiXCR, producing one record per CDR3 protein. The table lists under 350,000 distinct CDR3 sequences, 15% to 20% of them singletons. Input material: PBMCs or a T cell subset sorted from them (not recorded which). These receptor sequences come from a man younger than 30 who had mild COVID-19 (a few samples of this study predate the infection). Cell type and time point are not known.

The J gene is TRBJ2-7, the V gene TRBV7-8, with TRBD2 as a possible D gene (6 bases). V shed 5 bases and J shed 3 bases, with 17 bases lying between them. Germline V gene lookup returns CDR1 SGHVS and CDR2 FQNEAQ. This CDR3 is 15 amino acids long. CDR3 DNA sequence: TGTGCCAGCAGCGCCCGGGGGATTACTAACTACGAGCAGTACGTC. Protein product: CASSARGITNYEQYV.

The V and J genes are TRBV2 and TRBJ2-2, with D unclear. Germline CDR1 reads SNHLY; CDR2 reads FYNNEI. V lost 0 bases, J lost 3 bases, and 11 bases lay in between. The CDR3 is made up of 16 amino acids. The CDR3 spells CASSEAQQKYTGELFF. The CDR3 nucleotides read TGTGCCAGCAGTGAAGCACAACAGAAGTACACCGGGGAGCTGTTTTTT.

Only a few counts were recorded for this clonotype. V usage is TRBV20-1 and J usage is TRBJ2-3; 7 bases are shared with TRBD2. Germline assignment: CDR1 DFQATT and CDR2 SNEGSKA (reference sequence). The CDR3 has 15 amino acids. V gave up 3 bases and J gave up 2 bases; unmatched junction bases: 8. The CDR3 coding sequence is TGCAGTGCTAGCCCGGGGGAGGGAAACACAGATACGCAGTATTTT. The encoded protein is CSASPGEGNTDTQYF.

The DNA of the CDR3 is TGCAGCGTCACATTGAACACTGAAGCTTTCTTT. This gives the protein CSVTLNTEAFF. This sequence joins TRBV29-1 and TRBJ1-1; D remains ambiguous. The CDR3 covers 11 residues. CDR1 is SQVTM, CDR2 ANQGSEA, per germline. Trimming shortened V by 6 bases and J by 0 bases, and 5 bases separated the two germline ends. The full variable domain, completed using reference TRBV29-1 and TRBJ1-1, is SAVISQKPSRDICQRGTSLTIQCQVDSQVTMMFWYRQQPGQSLTLIATANQGSEATYESGFVIDKFPISRPNLTFSTLTVSNMSPEDSSIYLCSVTLNTEAFFGQGTRLTVV.

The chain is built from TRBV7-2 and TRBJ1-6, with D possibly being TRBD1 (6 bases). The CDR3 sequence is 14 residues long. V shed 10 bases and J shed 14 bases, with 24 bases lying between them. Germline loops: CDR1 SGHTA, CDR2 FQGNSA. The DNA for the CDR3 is TGTGCCACCAACAGGGACCCATTTGAGGTTACCCTCCACTTT. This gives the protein CATNRDPFEVTLHF.

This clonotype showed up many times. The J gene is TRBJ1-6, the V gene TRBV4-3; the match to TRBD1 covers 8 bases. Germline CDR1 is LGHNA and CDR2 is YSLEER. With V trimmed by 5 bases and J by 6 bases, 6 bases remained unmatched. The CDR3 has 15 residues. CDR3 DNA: TGCGCCAGCAGCTACGGACAGGGAACTAATTCACCCCTCCACTTT. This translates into CASSYGQGTNSPLHF.

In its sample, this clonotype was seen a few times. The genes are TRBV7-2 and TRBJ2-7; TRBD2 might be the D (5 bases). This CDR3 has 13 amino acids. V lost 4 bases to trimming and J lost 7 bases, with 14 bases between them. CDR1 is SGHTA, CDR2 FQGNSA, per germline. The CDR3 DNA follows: TGTGCCAGCAGCTCGCGTCGGGGAAGTGAGCAGTACGTC. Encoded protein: CASSSRRGSEQYV.

The CDR3 region has the DNA TGTGCCAGCAGCCAGAGGTCGGCGAACACTGAAGCTTTCTTT. This sequence encodes CASSQRSANTEAFF. This sequence joins TRBV16 and TRBJ1-1; D unresolved. The CDR3 consists of 14 residues. Trimming cost V 3 bases and J 1 base, with 9 bases left between them. Germline V gene lookup returns CDR1 KGHSY and CDR2 FQNENV.